This T cell receptor beta chain derives from a study of cytomegalovirus exposure and HLA in healthy donors (dated by TCRdb to about 2017). With respect to the entire study: A later analysis indicated that the 90 to 150 validation repertoires were generated on the platform also employed for the approximately 690 repertoires of the first cohort. The study aimed to test whether signatures of past pathogen exposure could be identified by cataloging public T cell receptors. Along with the roughly 710-subject first cohort, a separate validation cohort of over a hundred different subjects was used. High-throughput TCR immunosequencing, statistical association of individual TCRs with disease status, and machine learning were combined to predict cytomegalovirus infection status. What the research found in general, with its limitations: According to the authors, the approach could potentially be generalized to other disease states and immunological phenotypes. All 120 repertoires were used to score co-occurrence in the validation cohort in a later analysis, because that analysis had no HLA typing for the cohort. Of the cluster scores, roughly 93% were above 0 in a later analysis, which found that TCRs clustered in the first cohort also tended to co-occur in the 130 or so validation repertoires. Most TCR sequences were seen in very few donors, while some public TCRs were found in many individuals. The classifier was reported to diagnose cytomegalovirus status with high specificity and sensitivity in both the original and validation cohorts. In vitro tests confirmed that a few of the cytomegalovirus-associated TCR beta chains recognize cytomegalovirus antigens. In the study, some 160 TCR beta chains were listed as associated with cytomegalovirus.

Library preparation employed the immunoSEQ multiplex PCR assay. Turning to the authors' computational methods: A statistical classification framework was built for diagnosing cytomegalovirus status from the catalog of TCR beta chain sequences. TCRdb holds this immuneACCESS table with in-frame rearrangements only. Some clones are missing; in checked studies, unresolved V genes explain under half, and the rest has no known cause. For V, J and clone size, that table is used; D and trimming come from the DNA. This sample has some 210,000 clones in its table, and around 90% of those were observed once. Of the sample, approximately 2% falls within the top ten clones. Donors formed part of the validation cohort, which comprised about 130 subjects and was distinct from the first cohort of under 850 subjects. Trimming accounts for 4 bases at V and 1 base at J, while the number of junction bases matched to no gene is 7. From the germline V gene, CDR1 is SGHRS and CDR2 is YFSETQ. The CDR3, cysteine through phenylalanine, is 15 amino acids long. Here the CDR3 DNA is all that survives: 45 bases in frame from base 1.

Points on this clone: No cognate antigen has been identified for it. The input lacks base qualities; no much larger clone sits a single base away.

The specimen sequenced was PBMCs. The rearranged segments are TRBV5-1 and TRBJ1-1; TRBD1 fits 7 bases in the junction. The receptor was derived from a woman aged 18-35 years in good health and CMV-seropositive. This receptor carries the CDR3 CASSPARQGNTEAFF. The bases read TGCGCCAGCAGCCCTGCGCGACAGGGGAACACTGAAGCTTTCTTT.